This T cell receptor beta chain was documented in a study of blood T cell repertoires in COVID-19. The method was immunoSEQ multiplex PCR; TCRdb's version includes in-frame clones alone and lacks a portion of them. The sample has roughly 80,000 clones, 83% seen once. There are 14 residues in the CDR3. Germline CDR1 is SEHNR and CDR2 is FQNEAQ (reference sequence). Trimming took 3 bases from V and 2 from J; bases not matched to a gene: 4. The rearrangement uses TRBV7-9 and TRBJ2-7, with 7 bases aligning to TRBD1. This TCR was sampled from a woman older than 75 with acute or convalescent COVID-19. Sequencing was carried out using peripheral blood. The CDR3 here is CASSFETGTYEQYF. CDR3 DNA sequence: TGTGCCAGCAGCTTCGAGACAGGGACCTACGAGCAGTACTTC.